This T cell receptor (beta chain) is drawn from a study of siplizumab effects on memory and regulatory T cells. Study-wide results and limits: Confirmation was lacking for the suppressive function of proliferating Tregs derived from siplizumab cultures. Many proliferating CD4+ or CD8+ clones remained unclassified. Roughly 75-96% of them could not be assigned either a naive or a memory phenotype.

Trimming removed 6 bases at V and 6 bases at J, with 15 bases between. In germline, CDR1 is KGHSH, CDR2 LQKENI. CDR3 size: 14 residues. This clone was counted once. Its antigen is currently unknown. Per sample, about 10^5 TCR templates underwent assay. Data came from immunoSEQ multiplex PCR; TCRdb stores just in-frame clones and leaves some out. The sample consists of 50,000 to 75,000 clones, around 79% of them appearing once. The source material was memory CD4+ T cells sorted from blood. The V call is TRBV18, the J call TRBJ2-4, with a weak D call TRBD2 (6 bases). The sequence was collected from a human donor in good health. CDR3 residues: CASSPTSPGNIQYF. The CDR3 coding sequence is TGTGCCAGCTCTCCGACTAGTCCAGGAAACATTCAGTACTTC.